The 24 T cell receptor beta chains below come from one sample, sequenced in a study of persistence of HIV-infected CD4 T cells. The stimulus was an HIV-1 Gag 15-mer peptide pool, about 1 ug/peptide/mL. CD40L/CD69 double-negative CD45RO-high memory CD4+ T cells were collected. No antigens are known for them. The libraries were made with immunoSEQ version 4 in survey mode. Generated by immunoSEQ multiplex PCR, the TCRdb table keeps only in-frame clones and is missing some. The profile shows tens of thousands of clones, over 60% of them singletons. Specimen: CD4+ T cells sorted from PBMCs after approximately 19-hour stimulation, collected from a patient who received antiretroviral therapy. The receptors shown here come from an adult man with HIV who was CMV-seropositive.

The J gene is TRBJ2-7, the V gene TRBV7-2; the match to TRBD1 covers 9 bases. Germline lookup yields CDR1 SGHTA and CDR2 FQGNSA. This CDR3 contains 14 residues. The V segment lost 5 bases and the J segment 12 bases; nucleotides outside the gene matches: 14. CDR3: CASSPSGTGRVPYF. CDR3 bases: TGTGCCAGCAGCCCTTCCGGGACAGGGCGTGTGCCGTACTTC.

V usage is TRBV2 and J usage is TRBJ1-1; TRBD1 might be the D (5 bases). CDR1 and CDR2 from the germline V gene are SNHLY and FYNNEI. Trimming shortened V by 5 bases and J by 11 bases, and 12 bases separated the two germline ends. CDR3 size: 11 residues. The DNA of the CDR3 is TGTGCCAGCAGTCCGGGACTCAAGGCTTTCTTT. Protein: CASSPGLKAFF.

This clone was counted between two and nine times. The CDR3 loop reads CASSLRLPTDTQYF. The CDR3, as DNA: TGTGCCAGCAGCTTAAGACTTCCCACAGATACGCAGTATTTT. The J gene is TRBJ2-3, the V gene TRBV5-6; no reliable D call. There are 14 residues in the CDR3. The germline V gene encodes CDR1 SGHDT and CDR2 YYEEEE. V was clipped by 2 bases and J by 2 bases, with 9 bases between them. Full variable domain (outside the CDR3, taken from reference TRBV5-6 and TRBJ2-3): DAGVTQSPTHLIKTRGQQVTLRCSPKSGHDTVSWYQQALGQGPQFIFQYYEEEERQRGNFPDRFSGHQFPNYSSELNVNALLLGDSALYLCASSLRLPTDTQYFGPGTRLTVL.

CDR3 DNA sequence: TGTGCCAGCATTGGACAGGGCTTCAGTTCACCCCTCCACTTT. Amino acids: CASIGQGFSSPLHF. The chain has TRBV25-1 and TRBJ1-6, with TRBD1 matching over 8 bases. The CDR3 totals 14 residues. V dropped 7 bases and J dropped 9; count of bases not matched to a gene: 8. Germline assignment: CDR1 MGHDK and CDR2 SYGVNS.

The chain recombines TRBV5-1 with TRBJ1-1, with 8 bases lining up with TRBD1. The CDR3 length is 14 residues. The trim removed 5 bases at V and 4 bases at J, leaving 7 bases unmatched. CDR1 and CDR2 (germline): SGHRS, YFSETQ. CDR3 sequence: CASRPGGVGTEAFF. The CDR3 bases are TGCGCCAGCAGGCCAGGGGGCGTGGGCACTGAAGCTTTCTTT.

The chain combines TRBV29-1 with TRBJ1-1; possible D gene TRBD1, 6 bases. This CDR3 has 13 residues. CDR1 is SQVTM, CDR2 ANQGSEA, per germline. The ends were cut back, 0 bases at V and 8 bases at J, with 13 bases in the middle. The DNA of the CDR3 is TGCAGCGTTGAAGATCAGGGGCGGCTGGAAGCTTTCTTT. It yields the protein CSVEDQGRLEAFF.

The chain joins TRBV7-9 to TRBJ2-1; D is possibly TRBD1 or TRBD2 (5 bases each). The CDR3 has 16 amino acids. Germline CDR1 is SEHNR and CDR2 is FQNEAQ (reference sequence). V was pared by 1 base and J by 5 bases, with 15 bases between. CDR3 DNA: TGTGCCAGCAGCTTAGATACGGGTCGGGGCAACAATGAGCAGTTCTTC. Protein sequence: CASSLDTGRGNNEQFF.

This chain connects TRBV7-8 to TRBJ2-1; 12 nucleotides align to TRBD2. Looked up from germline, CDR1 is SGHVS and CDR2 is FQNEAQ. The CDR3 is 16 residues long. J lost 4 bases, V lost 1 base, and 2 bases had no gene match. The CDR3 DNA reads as TGTGCCAGCAGCTTAGAGGGACTAGCGGGTTACAATGAGCAGTTCTTC. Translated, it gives CASSLEGLAGYNEQFF.

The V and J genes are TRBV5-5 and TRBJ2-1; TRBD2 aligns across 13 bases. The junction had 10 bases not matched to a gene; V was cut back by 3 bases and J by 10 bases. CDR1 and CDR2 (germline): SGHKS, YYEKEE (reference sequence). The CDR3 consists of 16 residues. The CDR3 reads CASSSPGTSGAKEQFF. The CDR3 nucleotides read TGTGCCAGCAGCTCCCCGGGGACTAGCGGGGCTAAAGAGCAGTTCTTC.

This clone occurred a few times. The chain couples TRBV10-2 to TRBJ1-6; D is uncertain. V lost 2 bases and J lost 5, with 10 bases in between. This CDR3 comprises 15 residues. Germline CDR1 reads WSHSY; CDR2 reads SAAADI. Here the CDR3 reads CASSELPDNNSPLHF. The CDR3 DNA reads TGCGCCAGCAGTGAGCTCCCTGATAATAATTCACCCCTCCACTTT.

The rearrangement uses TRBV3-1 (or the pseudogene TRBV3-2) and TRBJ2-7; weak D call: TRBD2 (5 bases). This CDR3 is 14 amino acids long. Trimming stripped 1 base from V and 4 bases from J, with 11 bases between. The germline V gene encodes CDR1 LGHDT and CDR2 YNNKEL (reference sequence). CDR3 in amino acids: CASSQGVGKYEQYF. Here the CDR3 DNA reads TGTGCCAGCAGCCAAGGGGTCGGGAAATACGAGCAGTACTTC.

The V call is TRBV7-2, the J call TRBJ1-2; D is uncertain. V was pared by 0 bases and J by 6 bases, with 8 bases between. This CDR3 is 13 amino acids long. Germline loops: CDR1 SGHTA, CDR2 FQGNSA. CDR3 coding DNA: TGTGCCAGCAGCTTAGCGTCATCGAATGGCTACACCTTC. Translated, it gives CASSLASSNGYTF.

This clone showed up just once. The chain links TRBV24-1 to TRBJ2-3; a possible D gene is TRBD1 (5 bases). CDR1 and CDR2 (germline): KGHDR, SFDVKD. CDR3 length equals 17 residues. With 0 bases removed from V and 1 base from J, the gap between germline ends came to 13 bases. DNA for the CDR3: TGTGCCACCAGTGATTTGAAGACTGGGGCCGGCACAGATACGCAGTATTTT. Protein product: CATSDLKTGAGTDTQYF.

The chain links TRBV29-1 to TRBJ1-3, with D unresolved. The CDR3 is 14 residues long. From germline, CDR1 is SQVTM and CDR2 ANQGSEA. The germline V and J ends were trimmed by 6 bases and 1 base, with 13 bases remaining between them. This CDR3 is CSVDQRPSGNTIYF. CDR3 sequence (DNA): TGCAGCGTGGATCAGAGGCCTTCTGGAAACACCATATATTTT.

CDR3 coding DNA: TGTGCCAGCAGCGTAGAAGCAGGAAAAGCGGGCCCGAAGGCCAATGAGCAGTTCTTC. Its translation is CASSVEAGKAGPKANEQFF. The rearrangement uses TRBV9 and TRBJ2-1; TRBD2 is a possible D gene (6 bases). Trimming took 0 bases from V and 6 from J, leaving 25 bases between them. The germline gives CDR1 SGDLS, CDR2 YYNGEE. CDR3 length: 19 amino acids.

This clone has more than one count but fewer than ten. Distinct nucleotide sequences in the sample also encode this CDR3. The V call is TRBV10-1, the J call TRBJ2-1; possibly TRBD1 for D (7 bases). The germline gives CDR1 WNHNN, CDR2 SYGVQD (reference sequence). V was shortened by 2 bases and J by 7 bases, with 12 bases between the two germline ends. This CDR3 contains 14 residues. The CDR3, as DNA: TGCGCCAGCAGTGAGGGAGGGGGCCGGAATGAGCAGTTCTTC. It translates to CASSEGGGRNEQFF.

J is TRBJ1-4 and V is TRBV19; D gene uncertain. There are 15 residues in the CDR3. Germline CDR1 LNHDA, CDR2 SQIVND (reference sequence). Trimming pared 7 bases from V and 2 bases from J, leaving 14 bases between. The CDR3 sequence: CASTPAGGTNEKLFF. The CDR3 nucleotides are TGTGCCAGTACCCCGGCGGGAGGGACTAATGAAAAACTGTTTTTT.

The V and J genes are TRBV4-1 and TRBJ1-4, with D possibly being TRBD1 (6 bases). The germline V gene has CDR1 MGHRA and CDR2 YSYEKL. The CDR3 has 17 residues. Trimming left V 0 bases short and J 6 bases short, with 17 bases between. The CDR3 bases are TGCGCCAGCAGCCAAGATGGGGGCCTCCAAGGAGATGAAAAACTGTTTTTT. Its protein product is CASSQDGGLQGDEKLFF.

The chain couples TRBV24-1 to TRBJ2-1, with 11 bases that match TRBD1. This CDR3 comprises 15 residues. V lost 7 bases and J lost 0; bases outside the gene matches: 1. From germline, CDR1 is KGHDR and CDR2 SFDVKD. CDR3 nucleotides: TGTGCCACCAGGGGGACAGGGGGCTCCTACAATGAGCAGTTCTTC. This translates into CATRGTGGSYNEQFF.

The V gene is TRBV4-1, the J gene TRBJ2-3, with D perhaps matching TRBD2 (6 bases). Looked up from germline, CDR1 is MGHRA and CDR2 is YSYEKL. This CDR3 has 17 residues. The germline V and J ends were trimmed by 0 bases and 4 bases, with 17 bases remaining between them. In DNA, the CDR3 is TGCGCCAGCAGCCAAGATCGGGCATCCCGCGGGGCAGATACGCAGTATTTT. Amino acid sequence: CASSQDRASRGADTQYF.

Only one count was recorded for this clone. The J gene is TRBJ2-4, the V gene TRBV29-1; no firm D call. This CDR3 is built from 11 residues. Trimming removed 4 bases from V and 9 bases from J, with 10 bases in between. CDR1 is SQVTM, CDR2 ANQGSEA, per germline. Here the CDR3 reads CSVVSPGIQYF. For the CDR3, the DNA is TGCAGCGTTGTGAGTCCAGGCATTCAGTACTTC.

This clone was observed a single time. DNA for the CDR3: TGTGCCAGCAGCCCTACACCTAGCTCCTATAATTCACCCCTCCACTTT. This encodes CASSPTPSSYNSPLHF. This sequence joins TRBV6-2 or TRBV6-3 and TRBJ1-6; D is undetermined. Per the germline V gene, CDR1 is MNHEY and CDR2 is SVGEGT. V shed 6 bases and J shed 0 bases, with 12 bases lying between them. CDR3 length equals 16 residues.

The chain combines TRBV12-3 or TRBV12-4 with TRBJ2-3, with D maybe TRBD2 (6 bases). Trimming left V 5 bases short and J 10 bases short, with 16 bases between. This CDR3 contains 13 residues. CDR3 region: CASSPRLVTAQYF. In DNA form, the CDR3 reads TGTGCCAGCAGTCCTCGACTAGTCACAGCGCAGTATTTT.

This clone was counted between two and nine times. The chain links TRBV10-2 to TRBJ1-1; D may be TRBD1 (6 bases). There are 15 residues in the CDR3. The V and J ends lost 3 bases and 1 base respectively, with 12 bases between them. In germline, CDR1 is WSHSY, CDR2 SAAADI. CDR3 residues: CASSDPGTSNTEAFF. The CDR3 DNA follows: TGCGCCAGCAGTGACCCCGGGACATCGAACACTGAAGCTTTCTTT.